One T cell receptor beta chain is described in this entry. This entry comes from a study of blood T cell repertoires in COVID-19. Study-wide context: T cells, B-cell-depleted T cells, or PBMCs supplied cDNA or gDNA.

Original data processing: Amplification from reference gene primers served as the basis for estimated nucleated cell counts. The protocol was immunoSEQ multiplex PCR, while the TCRdb copy is restricted to in-frame clones and leaves out a portion. Clone size and V and J calls were adopted from that table, with D and trimming inferred from the DNA. The sample lists tens of thousands of clones, more than 75% seen once, with less than 6% in the top ten. The receptor was derived from a woman aged 80 or over with active COVID-19. Sequenced input: peripheral blood.

The DNA for the CDR3 is TGTGCCAGCAGCACTAGGACAGTCAACACTGAAGCTTTCTTT. Its translation: CASSTRTVNTEAFF. J is TRBJ1-1 and V is TRBV5-4, with D maybe TRBD1 (6 bases). Germline V gives CDR1 SGHNT, CDR2 YYREEE (reference sequence). Between the trimmed V and J ends, which lost 4 bases and 2 bases, there was a span of 12 bases. The CDR3 loop spans 14 amino acids.